The clone carrying this T cell receptor beta chain was counted a single time. Its antigen is unknown. This specimen comes from a study of beta chain features in type 1 diabetes. From germline, CDR1 is SGHTA and CDR2 FQGNSA. The J segment lost 6 bases and the V segment lost 2 bases, leaving 6 bases of the junction unmatched. CDR3 length equals 14 residues. Only one heparinised blood draw was taken per donor, and its volume averaged around 110 mL. The authors sorted CD4+ naive, central memory, regulatory and stem cell-like memory cells via CD45RO/CCR7/CD25/CD127/CD95/CD27. Study-wide results and caveats: Across all four CD4+ subsets, people with type 1 diabetes showed modestly shorter TCRB CDR3s.

Expressed TCRB transcripts were sequenced after all isolated RNA was converted to cDNA. Repertoires were generated with immunoSEQ multiplex PCR, while TCRdb's copy carries only in-frame clones and drops some. The sample carries tens of thousands of clones, about 40% recorded once. Sequenced material: Tregs from blood. The sequence derives from a man aged 25 to 40 with type 1 diabetes. The chain is built from TRBV7-2 and TRBJ1-2, with 7 bases matching TRBD1. The CDR3 DNA follows: TGTGCCAGCAGCTTACCAGGGGGTTGGGATGGCTACACCTTC. Translated, it gives CASSLPGGWDGYTF.